Following are 8 T cell receptor beta chains from one sample sequenced in a study of T cells after yellow fever vaccination. TCRdb re-analysed the 5' RACE reads in MiXCR, keeping a single row per CDR3 protein. Among 14,000 or so distinct CDR3 sequences, 7.3% were seen once, and the ten largest hold about 1.6%. The sequenced sample was PBMCs, either bulk or a sorted T-cell subset (CD4+, CD8+, memory, or dextramer-sorted; not recorded which), obtained on the day of the yellow fever booster vaccination. These receptors were collected from a man younger than 35 who received the YFV17D yellow fever vaccine.

In its sample, this clonotype is medium-sized. The chain combines TRBV4-1 with TRBJ2-3; TRBD2 matches at 7 bases. V shed 0 bases, J shed 6 bases, and the junction held 6 bases outside the gene matches. CDR1 and CDR2 from the germline V gene are MGHRA and YSYEKL. This CDR3 spans 15 amino acids. The CDR3 spells CASSQELTSQDTQYF. CDR3 coding DNA: TGCGCCAGCAGCCAAGAATTGACTAGCCAGGATACGCAGTATTTT.

Relative to its sample, this clonotype is medium-sized. The rearrangement links TRBV6-2 or TRBV6-3 to TRBJ1-1; D gene ambiguous. Germline V CDR1 and CDR2: MNHEY, SVGEGT. This CDR3 region has 15 residues. Trimming took off 4 bases at V and 1 base at J, with 13 bases between the two ends. CDR3 protein: CASSFNGLGNTEAFF. The CDR3, as DNA: TGTGCCAGCAGTTTCAATGGTTTAGGGAACACTGAAGCTTTCTTT.

Relative to its sample, this clonotype is medium-sized. A junction end diverges from the germline sequence, so it may reflect a read error. This chain links TRBV5-1 with TRBJ2-1, with D possibly being TRBD2 (6 bases). Germline V gives CDR1 SGHRS, CDR2 YFSETQ. The CDR3 extends over 15 amino acids. The CDR3 here is CASSLGAGKSPALSF. Here the CDR3 DNA reads TGCGCCAGCAGCTTGGGCGCGGGAAAATCCCCAGCCCTAAGCTTC.

This clonotype was seen at least ten times. The V gene is TRBV7-2, the J gene TRBJ2-3; D is unresolved. The CDR3 has 15 amino acids. The germline gives CDR1 SGHTA, CDR2 FQGNSA. The V end was cut by 6 bases, the J end by 3 bases, with 16 bases between. The CDR3 DNA reads TGTGCCAGCAGGCTGGCGGTTGGGCCGACAGATACGCAGTATTTT. Translated: CASRLAVGPTDTQYF.

This clonotype was counted many times. V usage is TRBV2 and J usage is TRBJ2-1; D remains ambiguous. Germline V gives CDR1 SNHLY, CDR2 FYNNEI. V was shortened by 4 bases and J by 8 bases, with 12 bases between the two germline ends. The CDR3 sequence is 13 residues long. Here the CDR3 DNA reads TGTGCCAGCAGTGTCCTAAAAGTGTATGAGCAGTTCTTC. It specifies CASSVLKVYEQFF. Drawing the rest from reference TRBV2 and TRBJ2-1, the complete variable domain is EPEVTQTPSHQVTQMGQEVILRCVPISNHLYFYWYRQILGQKVEFLVSFYNNEISEKSEIFDDQFSVERPDGSNFTLKIRSTKLEDSAMYFCASSVLKVYEQFFGPGTRLTVL.

This clonotype was found many times. This sequence joins TRBV7-3 and TRBJ2-3; the match to TRBD1 covers 9 bases. The germline V gene has CDR1 SGHTA and CDR2 FQGTGA. V shed 2 bases, J shed 3 bases, and the junction held 6 bases outside the gene matches. This CDR3 is built from 16 residues. CDR3 nucleotide sequence: TGTGCCAGCAGCTTACTGGGACAGGGAATTACAGATACGCAGTATTTT. This translates into CASSLLGQGITDTQYF.

The table lists this clonotype with many counts. This chain connects TRBV7-3 to TRBJ2-5; perhaps TRBD2 as D (5 bases). Germline-derived CDR1 and CDR2 are SGHTA and FQGTGA. The CDR3 has 15 amino acids. Trimming stripped 0 bases from V and 5 bases from J, with 13 bases between. This CDR3 reads CASSLTPGMGETQYF. For the CDR3, the DNA is TGTGCCAGCAGCTTAACTCCGGGGATGGGGGAGACCCAGTACTTC.

This clonotype was counted ten times or more. The chain employs TRBV6-5 and TRBJ2-5; 10 positions agree with TRBD2. CDR1 and CDR2 from the germline V gene are MNHEY and SVGAGI. CDR3 length: 15 residues. After removal of 6 bases from V and 5 bases from J, the junction contained 9 bases not matched to a gene. The CDR3 DNA follows: TGTGCCAGCAGACAAACTAGCGGGGTTGTGGAGACCCAGTACTTC. This sequence encodes CASRQTSGVVETQYF.